These T cell receptor beta chains were read from a single sample in a study of T cells in localized non-small cell lung cancer. The protocol was immunoSEQ multiplex PCR, while the TCRdb copy is restricted to in-frame clones and leaves out a portion. The sample has 55,000 or so clones; around 80% are singletons. This specimen was PBMCs, taken before any cancer treatment. These receptors were collected from a woman aged 35-75 years with stage II lung adenocarcinoma. Both conserved end residues are part of each CDR3. The D gene is left open where the match is weak. Clone size is not always given. Where it is, it says once, few, many or a class for expanded clones.

size: .
D: .
J: TRBJ1-1
V: TRBV6-6
DNA: TGTGCCAGCAGTTCCCCCACGACGAACACTGAAGCTTTCTTT
CDR3: CASSSPTTNTEAFF

size: .
D: .
J: TRBJ2-7
V: TRBV7-2
DNA: TGTGCCAGCAGCTTAGGGGGGGCTTCTCCGTCTACCCCCTACGAGCAGTACTTC
CDR3: CASSLGGASPSTPYEQYF

size: .
D: .
J: TRBJ1-2
V: TRBV6-6
DNA: TGTGCCAGCAGTTACGGGGGGGGCTTGTTTTATGGCTACACCTTC
CDR3: CASSYGGGLFYGYTF

size: .
D: .
J: TRBJ2-3
V: TRBV5-6
DNA: TGTGCCAGCAGCCCCCAGGGACTGAGGGATACGCAGTATTTT
CDR3: CASSPQGLRDTQYF

size: .
D: TRBD1
J: TRBJ1-3
V: TRBV18
DNA: TGTGCCAGCTCACCAGGGTCCGGGACAGGCTCTGGAAACACCATATATTTT
CDR3: CASSPGSGTGSGNTIYF

size: few
D: .
J: TRBJ2-2
V: TRBV28
DNA: TGTGCCAGCAGCCTCGGGGGAAACACCGGGGAGCTGTTTTTT
CDR3: CASSLGGNTGELFF

size: .
D: TRBD1
J: TRBJ2-5
V: TRBV27
DNA: TGTGCCAGCAGTTCCAGGGACAGGGGATACTTTAGGGAGACCCAGTACTTC
CDR3: CASSSRDRGYFRETQYF

size: .
D: .
J: TRBJ1-6
V: TRBV4-3
DNA: TGCGCCAGCAGCCAAGATAGGGGACACGCCTATAATTCACCCCTCCACTTT
CDR3: CASSQDRGHAYNSPLHF

size: .
D: .
J: TRBJ1-1
V: TRBV7-2
DNA: TGTGCCAGCACACTCCAATGGGGGACTGAAGCTTTCTTT
CDR3: CASTLQWGTEAFF

size: .
D: TRBD1
J: TRBJ1-5
V: TRBV5-6
DNA: TGTGCCAGCAGCCTAGGGGGGGGCACAGGGGTAAATCAGCCCCAGCATTTT
CDR3: CASSLGGGTGVNQPQHF

size: .
D: .
J: TRBJ1-1
V: TRBV19
DNA: TGTGCCAGTAGTAGGGAGACACAGGGAGTTTGGACTGAAGCTTTCTTT
CDR3: CASSRETQGVWTEAFF

size: once
D: .
J: TRBJ2-6
V: TRBV7-9
DNA: TGTGCCAGCAGCCCCGGTTTGAATGGGGCCAACGTCCTGACTTTC
CDR3: CASSPGLNGANVLTF

size: .
D: .
J: TRBJ1-4
V: TRBV9
DNA: TGTGCCAGCAGCGTAGGGGGACGTTTTGGGCGAGATGAAAAACTGTTTTTT
CDR3: CASSVGGRFGRDEKLFF

size: .
D: TRBD1
J: TRBJ1-5
V: TRBV28
DNA: TGTGCCAGCAGCGGGGACAGCCTCAATCAGCCCCAGCATTTT
CDR3: CASSGDSLNQPQHF

size: .
D: .
J: TRBJ2-3
V: TRBV19
DNA: TGTGCCAGTAAATCCGGCGCCGAGACAGATACGCAGTATTTT
CDR3: CASKSGAETDTQYF

size: .
D: .
J: TRBJ1-1
V: TRBV18
DNA: TGTGCCAGCGCGGGGGGGAGGGGTATGAACACTGAAGCTTTCTTT
CDR3: CASAGGRGMNTEAFF

size: .
D: TRBD1
J: TRBJ2-7
V: TRBV11-2
DNA: TGTGCCAGCAGCTTACCACTACAGGGGGCCCGCGAGCAGTACTTC
CDR3: CASSLPLQGAREQYF

size: .
D: .
J: TRBJ2-4
V: TRBV21-1
DNA: TGTGCCAGCAGCACTCGGACAGGGCAAAACATTCAGTACTTC
CDR3: CASSTRTGQNIQYF

size: .
D: .
J: TRBJ2-2
V: TRBV5-5
DNA: TGTGCCAGCAGCGTCCTCAATGCCGGGGAGCTGTTTTTT
CDR3: CASSVLNAGELFF

size: .
D: .
J: TRBJ1-2
V: TRBV5-6
DNA: TGTGCCAGCAGCTCGGTTTGGGGGGATGGTAACTATGGCTACACCTTC
CDR3: CASSSVWGDGNYGYTF

size: .
D: .
J: TRBJ2-1
V: TRBV7-9
DNA: TGTGCCAGCAGCCCAGTGACGGGGCGTTGGAGCTCCTACAATGAGCAGTTCTTC
CDR3: CASSPVTGRWSSYNEQFF

size: .
D: TRBD1
J: TRBJ1-2
V: TRBV27
DNA: TGTGCCAGCAGTTCGACAGGGATCAACTATGGCTACACCTTC
CDR3: CASSSTGINYGYTF

size: .
D: .
J: TRBJ1-1
V: TRBV6-5
DNA: TGTGCCAGCAGCAACAGGAACACTGAAGCTTTCTTT
CDR3: CASSNRNTEAFF

size: .
D: TRBD1
J: TRBJ1-5
V: TRBV28
DNA: TGTGCCAGCAGTTTATCCCGGCAGGGGGTGCAGCCCCAGCATTTT
CDR3: CASSLSRQGVQPQHF

size: .
D: .
J: TRBJ2-3
V: TRBV6-5
DNA: TGTGCCAGCGGAAATAGCGGAAGCACAGATACGCAGTATTTT
CDR3: CASGNSGSTDTQYF

size: .
D: .
J: TRBJ2-7
V: TRBV7-2
DNA: TGTGCCAGCAGCCAAACGGGAAGAGGGGGGTTCAACGAGCAGTACTTC
CDR3: CASSQTGRGGFNEQYF

size: .
D: .
J: TRBJ1-1
V: TRBV27
DNA: TGTGCCAGCAGCGGGGGCATTCCAGCGACTGAAGCTTTCTTT
CDR3: CASSGGIPATEAFF

size: .
D: TRBD2
J: TRBJ2-2
V: TRBV2
DNA: TGTGCCAGCAGTGAGAAGCGGGGGGTGACCACCGGGGAGCTGTTTTTT
CDR3: CASSEKRGVTTGELFF

size: .
D: .
J: TRBJ1-6
V: TRBV10-3
DNA: TGTGCCATCAGTGATCAGGGTTCCTATAATTCACCCCTCCACTTT
CDR3: CAISDQGSYNSPLHF

size: .
D: .
J: TRBJ2-4
V: TRBV7-9
DNA: TGTGCCAGCAGCGCTAGTACGGACATTCAGTACTTC
CDR3: CASSASTDIQYF

size: .
D: TRBD1
J: TRBJ1-2
V: TRBV9
DNA: TGTGCCAGCAGCGAGGGACAGGTAATGTCCTATGGCTACACCTTC
CDR3: CASSEGQVMSYGYTF

size: .
D: TRBD1
J: TRBJ2-2
V: TRBV27
DNA: TGTGCCACTTCGTCGACAGGGTTCGGGACCGGGGAGCTGTTTTTT
CDR3: CATSSTGFGTGELFF

size: .
D: .
J: TRBJ1-3
V: TRBV19
DNA: TGTGCCAGTAGTCCTGCATTCTCTGGAAACACCATATATTTT
CDR3: CASSPAFSGNTIYF

size: few
D: .
J: TRBJ2-7
V: TRBV25-1
DNA: TGTGCCAGCAGCGATTACAGTCTCGGATCCTACGAGCAGTACTTC
CDR3: CASSDYSLGSYEQYF

size: .
D: TRBD1
J: TRBJ1-3
V: TRBV7-2
DNA: TGTGCCAGCAGCTTGTTTGGGACAGGGATTTTAGGAAACACCATATATTTT
CDR3: CASSLFGTGILGNTIYF

size: few
D: TRBD2
J: TRBJ2-1
V: TRBV4-3
DNA: TGCGCCAGCAGCCAAGATATCGGGGGAGGGCACAATGAGCAGTTCTTC
CDR3: CASSQDIGGGHNEQFF

size: .
D: .
J: TRBJ2-1
V: TRBV27
DNA: TGTGCCAGCAGAACGGGGCTAGCATTTGAGCAGTTCTTC
CDR3: CASRTGLAFEQFF

size: few
D: .
J: TRBJ1-2
V: TRBV6-5
DNA: TGTGCCAGCAGGACATTCAACTATGGCTACACCTTC
CDR3: CASRTFNYGYTF

size: .
D: .
J: TRBJ2-2
V: TRBV6-5
DNA: TGTGCCAGCAGTTTTAGCACCGGGGAGCTGTTTTTT
CDR3: CASSFSTGELFF

size: .
D: .
J: TRBJ1-6
V: TRBV30
DNA: TGTGCCTGGAGTGTAGTAGATCGCTCAAACTATAATTCACCCCTCCACTTT
CDR3: CAWSVVDRSNYNSPLHF

size: once
D: .
J: TRBJ1-1
V: TRBV28
DNA: TGTGCCAGCGGAAAAGACACTGAAGCTTTCTTT
CDR3: CASGKDTEAFF

size: once
D: TRBD1
J: TRBJ1-2
V: TRBV19
DNA: TGTGCCAGTAGTCCAGGACAGGGAAACTATGGCTACACCTTC
CDR3: CASSPGQGNYGYTF

size: .
D: .
J: TRBJ2-6
V: TRBV18
DNA: TGTGCCAGCTCAGACATTGCCTCTGGGGCCAACGTCCTGACTTTC
CDR3: CASSDIASGANVLTF

size: .
D: TRBD1
J: TRBJ1-1
V: TRBV2
DNA: TGTGCCAGCAGGCGGCAGGGGGCAAGTGTGAACACTGAAGCTTTCTTT
CDR3: CASRRQGASVNTEAFF

size: .
D: .
J: TRBJ1-6
V: TRBV5-4
DNA: TGTGCCAGCAGTTTTCCAGGGCATAATTCACCCCTCCACTTT
CDR3: CASSFPGHNSPLHF

size: .
D: .
J: TRBJ2-3
V: TRBV28
DNA: TGTGCCAGCTCTGGAGATACGCAGTATTTT
CDR3: CASSGDTQYF

size: .
D: TRBD1
J: TRBJ2-1
V: TRBV5-6
DNA: TGTGCCAGCAGCTTCGGACAGGGACATTTAACCAATGAGCAGTTCTTC
CDR3: CASSFGQGHLTNEQFF

size: .
D: TRBD1
J: TRBJ1-4
V: TRBV19
DNA: TGTGCCACTTCCCAGGGGGCACAGGGTGAAAAACTGTTTTTT
CDR3: CATSQGAQGEKLFF

size: .
D: .
J: TRBJ2-3
V: TRBV7-2
DNA: TGTGCCAGCAGCTTAGGGCATAGAGATACGCAGTATTTT
CDR3: CASSLGHRDTQYF